This TCR beta chain comes out of a study of cytomegalovirus exposure and HLA in healthy donors (dated by TCRdb to 2015 to 2018). With regard to the full study: An earlier analysis of some 500 of the donors reported 250 to 300 Gb of sequence data and 117 million unique TCR beta sequences from about 180 million T cells. Around 320 gigabases of sequencing data and tens of millions of unique TCR sequences were included in an early release covering 550 to 650 HLA-typed donors. The genetic ancestry cluster associated with self-reported Caucasian donors included roughly four fifths of the roughly 390 genotyped donors. The study aimed to test whether cataloging public T cell receptors could reveal signatures of past pathogen exposure. Using immunosequencing, the study profiled T cell repertoires from 500 to 800 subjects and related those repertoires to cytomegalovirus serostatus. Along with the roughly 670-subject first cohort, a separate validation cohort of some 130 different subjects was used. The study combined high-throughput TCR immunosequencing, statistical association of individual TCRs with disease status, and machine learning to predict cytomegalovirus infection status. To study patterns of TCR occurrence, a later analysis re-analyzed previously published TCR beta repertoires from around 700 donors and added high-resolution HLA genotyping. Rather than using new phenotypic data, the later analysis identified candidate immune exposures from TCR beta sequences and from how often those sequences occurred across donors. In an earlier analysis of more than 550 of the donors, high-throughput TCR beta sequencing was used to judge whether each TCR beta V gene segment behaved as functional or pseudogenic. Donor age, sex, ethnicity and CMV serostatus were compiled together with the repertoire data. A later genetic analysis used genome-wide SNP genotypes for about 60% of the roughly 700 donors, treating that subset as a discovery cohort. All discovery cohort repertoires had been generated on a single sequencing platform. Both class I and class II loci were covered by HLA typing, at four-digit resolution. Typing coverage differed by locus: A, B, C, DRB1 and DQB1 were typed in roughly 620-630 donors, DQA1 in about 550, DPA1 in around 600, and DPB1 in 450 to 480. Because of strong linkage in the cohort, four or five DR-DQ haplotypes were treated as single units for association and clustering. On average, 235,054 unique TCR beta nucleotide sequences were sequenced per donor among about 400 genotyped donors of the cohort, with 15% to 20% of those sequences being non-productive. General study outcomes and caveats: Most TCR sequences were observed very rarely across donors, whereas some public TCRs were present in many individuals. Immune exposure information for the cohort was limited to CMV serostatus. In an earlier analysis of approximately 590 of the donors, most TCR beta V segments appeared in productive rearrangements about 87% or about 30% of the time, broadly matching IMGT annotations. In a later analysis, TCR association rates were found to vary across HLA loci, with the most associated TCRs seen for DRB1 alleles and the fewest for HLA-C alleles. In a later analysis, HLA-associated TCR beta chains showed more clonal expansion and lower generation probabilities than non-associated chains that were equally common. Specific HLA alleles were associated with roughly 16,000 TCR beta sequences at a false discovery rate of 0.05 in a later analysis. Several of the top co-occurrence clusters appeared to be linked to parvovirus B19, influenza, CMV and Epstein-Barr virus, according to a later analysis. The study gave a list of 150 to 200 TCR beta chains associated with cytomegalovirus. A later analysis found that most CMV-associated TCR beta chains appeared HLA-restricted, with HLA associations seemingly driven largely by CMV exposure. According to a later genetic analysis, donors in an Asian-associated ancestry cluster had fewer N-insertions in productive TCRs than the approximately 630-donor mean. Because HLA typing was unavailable for some donors at each locus, only the typed subset was used in association tests. V-gene and J-gene trimming of TCR beta chains was associated with a missense DCLRE1C variant in a later genetic analysis, and the association was replicated in an independent cohort. When HLA alleles, especially DR and DQ, strongly co-occurred, TCR associations were difficult to assign to individual alleles. A further reported finding was that TCR beta sequences accurately predicted the HLA-A and HLA-B alleles for most subjects in the first cohort. Three of the identified cytomegalovirus-associated TCR beta chains were confirmed in vitro to be specific for cytomegalovirus antigens. The presence/absence analyses assumed that sequencing depth was roughly uniform across donors, and that assumption may not be true. The classifier was reported to diagnose cytomegalovirus status with high specificity and sensitivity in both the original cohort and the validation cohort. Because the 87-base-pair reads could not distinguish some IMGT-functional V segments, including TRBV6-2 and TRBV6-3, those segments were excluded. The authors suggested that the approach could potentially be generalized to other disease states and immunological phenotypes. Linkage disequilibrium might explain the correlated functional status among segregating V segments, but an unknown experimental factor could not be excluded. This cohort had only TCR beta chains sequenced, and the lack of alpha or paired-chain data limited which features could be detected. Because counts were too low, about 15 rarely observed V segments, including chromosome 9 orphons, were left out of the earlier analysis of a few hundred of the donors. A cluster of highly shared sequence variants was judged likely to represent a technical artifact of the sequencing pipeline.

The germline V gene (reference sequence) provides CDR1 SEHNR and CDR2 FQNEAQ. The CDR3 sequence holds 13 residues, the cysteine and phenylalanine included. CDR3 DNA only is kept here, 39 bases in frame from base 1. V is reduced by 1 base and J by 0 bases, leaving a spacing of 3 bases between them. The cohort consisted of some 730 healthy bone marrow donors. At the time of sampling, all cohort members were nominally healthy, though unrecorded immune exposures were likely present. The donor was CMV seropositive and belonged to the group of 250 to 300 seropositive cohort members. A peripheral blood sample was provided by each donor, and peripheral blood mononuclear cells were used for TCR beta sequencing. The Qiagen DNeasy Blood Extraction Kit was used to extract genomic DNA from the blood cell samples. On this clone itself: The antigen this receptor binds is unknown. No base quality values were provided; no much bigger clone lies one nucleotide off.

The library was built by means of the immunoSEQ multiplex PCR assay. The multiplex PCR relied on a mix of 60 forward primers for TCR Vbeta segments and 13 reverse primers for TCR Jbeta segments. A multiplex PCR assay on genomic DNA amplified the CDR3 region of rearranged TCR beta genes. The Illumina HiSeq System was used to sequence the amplified TCR beta libraries as 87-base-pair reads. As for the authors' bioinformatics: A later analysis counted around 72 million unique TCR beta chains across the approximately 700 repertoires, and some 11 million of these chains were shared by at least two donors. A nearest-neighbor algorithm error-corrected the raw reads and collapsed the reads into unique sequences, merging closely related sequences to remove PCR and sequencing errors. To assign V, D and J gene segments, CDR3 sequences were aligned to IMGT reference sequences. Each retained sequence needed at least a six-nucleotide match to both a V gene segment and a J gene segment. A rearrangement counted as productive if the CDR3 had no stop codons and remained in frame with V and J, and every other rearrangement counted as non-productive. Following IMGT convention, CDR3 was defined as the stretch from the second conserved V-encoded cysteine up to the conserved J-encoded phenylalanine. The earlier analysis of about 590 of the donors excluded sequences that lacked an unambiguous match to a single V gene segment. In an earlier analysis of 587 of the donors, a V segment was called functional when productive rearrangements were above 56.7%, and segregating when the standard deviation between donors exceeded 5%. A statistical classification framework was built to diagnose cytomegalovirus status from the catalog of TCR beta chain sequences. In a later analysis, V and J genes were assigned by comparing TCR nucleotide sequences against IMGT/GENE-DB human TR gene sequences. Using the TCRdist pipeline, a later analysis assigned CDR3 sequences along with most-parsimonious VDJ recombination scenarios. In a later analysis, each TCR beta chain was defined by its CDR3 amino acid sequence together with its V-gene family, and reads without a unique V-gene family were excluded. To address suspected cross-contamination and a sequencing artifact, a later analysis removed 592 highly shared, low-generation-probability nucleotide sequences. In a later analysis, a clonal expansion index for each public chain was calculated from normalized within-repertoire ranks of inferred template counts. Generation probabilities in a later analysis came from a VDJ recombination model fitted to out-of-frame rearrangements, and those results were checked against IGoR. Hypergeometric tests were used in a later analysis to score TCR-TCR, TCR-HLA and TCR-CMV co-occurrence, with a repertoire-size bias correction applied to the TCR pairs. False discovery rates were estimated in a later analysis by permuting HLA or CMV assignments 20 times. In a later analysis, co-occurring TCRs were grouped with DBSCAN, and TCRdist sequence similarity was added when clustering was performed within HLA-allele-positive subsets. Co-occurrence clustering excluded repertoires with fewer than 30,000 or more than 120,000 public chains, plus five with anomalous nucleotide sharing. What TCRdb holds here is the immuneACCESS table cut down to in-frame rearrangements. Part of the clones is not present; checked against another copy, under half of the missing clones reflect an unresolved V gene, and the others are unexplained. The DNA was the basis for D and trimming; V, J and clone size are from that table. For this sample there are some 67,000 clones; 80% to 90% appear just once. Around an eighth of the sample is held by the ten biggest clonotypes.

Recombination linked TRBV7-9 to TRBJ1-1, with no D gene named confidently. Material: PBMCs. This sequence was found in a woman in her thirties in good health and CMV-seropositive. The DNA sequence is TGTGCCAGCAGCTTAGTCATGAACACTGAAGCTTTCTTT. Its protein reads: CASSLVMNTEAFF.